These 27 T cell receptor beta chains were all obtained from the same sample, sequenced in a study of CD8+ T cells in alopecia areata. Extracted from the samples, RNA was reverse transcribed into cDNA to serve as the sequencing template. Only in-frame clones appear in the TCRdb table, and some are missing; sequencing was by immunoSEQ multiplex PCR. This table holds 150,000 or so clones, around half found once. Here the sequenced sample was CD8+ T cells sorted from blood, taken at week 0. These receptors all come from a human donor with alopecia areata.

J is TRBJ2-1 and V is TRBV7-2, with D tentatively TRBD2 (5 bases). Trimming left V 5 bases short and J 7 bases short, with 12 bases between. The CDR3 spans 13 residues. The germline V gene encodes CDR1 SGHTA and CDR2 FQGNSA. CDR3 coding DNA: TGTGCCAGCAGCGCCTGGACTTCGAATGAGCAGTTCTTC. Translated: CASSAWTSNEQFF. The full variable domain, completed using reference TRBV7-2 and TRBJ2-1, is GAGVSQSPSNKVTEKGKDVELRCDPISGHTALYWYRQSLGQGLEFLIYFQGNSAPDKSGLPSDRFSAERTGGSVSTLTIQRTQQEDSAVYLCASSAWTSNEQFFGPGTRLTVL.

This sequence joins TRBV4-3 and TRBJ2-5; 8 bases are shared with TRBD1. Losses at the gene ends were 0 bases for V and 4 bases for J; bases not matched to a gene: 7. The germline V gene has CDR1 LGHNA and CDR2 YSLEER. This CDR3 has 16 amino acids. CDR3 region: CASSQDDRGRAETQYF. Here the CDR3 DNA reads TGCGCCAGCAGCCAAGATGACAGGGGACGGGCAGAGACCCAGTACTTC.

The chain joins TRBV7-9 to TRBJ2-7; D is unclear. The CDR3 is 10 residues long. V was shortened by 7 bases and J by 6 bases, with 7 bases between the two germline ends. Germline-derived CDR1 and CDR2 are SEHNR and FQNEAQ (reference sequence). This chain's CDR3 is CASNSPEQYF. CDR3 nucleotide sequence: TGTGCCAGCAACTCGCCCGAGCAGTACTTC. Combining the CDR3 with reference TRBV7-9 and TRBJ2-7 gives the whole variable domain DTGVSQNPRHKITKRGQNVTFRCDPISEHNRLYWYRQTLGQGPEFLTYFQNEAQLEKSRLLSDRFSAERPKGSFSTLEIQRTEQGDSAMYLCASNSPEQYFGPGTRLTVT.

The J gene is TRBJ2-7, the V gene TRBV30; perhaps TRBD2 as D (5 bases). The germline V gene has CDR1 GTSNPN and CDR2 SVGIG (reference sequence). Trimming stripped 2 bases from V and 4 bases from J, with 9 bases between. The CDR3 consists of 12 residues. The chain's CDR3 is CAWSPEGYEQYF. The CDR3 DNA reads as TGTGCCTGGAGTCCCGAGGGTTACGAGCAGTACTTC.

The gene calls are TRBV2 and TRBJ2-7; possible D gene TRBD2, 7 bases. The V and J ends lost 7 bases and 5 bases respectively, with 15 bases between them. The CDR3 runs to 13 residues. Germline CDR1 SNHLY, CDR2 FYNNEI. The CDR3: CASTEGGGHEQYF. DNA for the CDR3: TGTGCCAGCACTGAGGGGGGAGGGCACGAGCAGTACTTC.

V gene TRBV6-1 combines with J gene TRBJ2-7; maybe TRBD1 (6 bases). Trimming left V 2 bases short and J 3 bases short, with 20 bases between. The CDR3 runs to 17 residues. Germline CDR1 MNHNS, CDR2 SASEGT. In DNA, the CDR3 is TGTGCCAGCAGTGAACTGGGACCCGGGACAAGATACTACGAGCAGTACTTC. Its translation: CASSELGPGTRYYEQYF.

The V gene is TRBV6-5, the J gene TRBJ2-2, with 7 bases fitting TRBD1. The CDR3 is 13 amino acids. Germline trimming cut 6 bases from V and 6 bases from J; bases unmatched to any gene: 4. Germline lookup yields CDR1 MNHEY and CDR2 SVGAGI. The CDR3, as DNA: TGTGCCAGCAGCCCACAGGGGCCCGGGGAGCTGTTTTTT. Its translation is CASSPQGPGELFF.

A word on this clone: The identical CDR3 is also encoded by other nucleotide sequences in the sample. The CDR3 is CASSQDSDTQYF. CDR3 DNA sequence: TGCGCCAGCAGCCAAGACTCAGATACGCAGTATTTT. This chain joins TRBV4-1 and TRBJ2-3; no firm D call. The germline V gene has CDR1 MGHRA and CDR2 YSYEKL. The V end lost 0 bases, the J end lost 4 bases, and 2 bases lay between the germline ends. This CDR3 spans 12 amino acids.

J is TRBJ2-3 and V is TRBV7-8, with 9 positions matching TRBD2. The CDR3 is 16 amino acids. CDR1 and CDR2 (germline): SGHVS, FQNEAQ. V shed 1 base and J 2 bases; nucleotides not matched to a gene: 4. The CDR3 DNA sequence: TGTGCCAGCAGCTTAGGTGGCGGGGGGGTCACAGATACGCAGTATTTT. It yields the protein CASSLGGGGVTDTQYF.

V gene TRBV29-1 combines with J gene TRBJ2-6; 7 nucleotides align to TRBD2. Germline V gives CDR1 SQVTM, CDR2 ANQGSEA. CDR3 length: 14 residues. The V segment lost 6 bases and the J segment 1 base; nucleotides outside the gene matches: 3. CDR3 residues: CSVRGDSGANVLTF. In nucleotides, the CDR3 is TGCAGCGTACGGGGGGATTCTGGGGCCAACGTCCTGACTTTC. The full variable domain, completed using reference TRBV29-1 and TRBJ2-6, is SAVISQKPSRDICQRGTSLTIQCQVDSQVTMMFWYRQQPGQSLTLIATANQGSEATYESGFVIDKFPISRPNLTFSTLTVSNMSPEDSSIYLCSVRGDSGANVLTFGAGSRLTVL.

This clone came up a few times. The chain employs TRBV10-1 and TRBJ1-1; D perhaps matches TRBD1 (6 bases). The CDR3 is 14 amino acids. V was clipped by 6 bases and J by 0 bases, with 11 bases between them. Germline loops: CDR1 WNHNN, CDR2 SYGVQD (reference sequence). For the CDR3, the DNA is TGCGCCAGCAGCGCCAGGGGTTTGAACACTGAAGCTTTCTTT. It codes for CASSARGLNTEAFF.

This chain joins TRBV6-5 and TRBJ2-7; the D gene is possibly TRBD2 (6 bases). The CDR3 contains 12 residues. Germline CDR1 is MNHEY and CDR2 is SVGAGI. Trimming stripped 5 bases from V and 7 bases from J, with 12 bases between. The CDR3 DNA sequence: TGTGCCAGCAGTCCCTGGGGGAGGGAGCAGTACTTC. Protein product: CASSPWGREQYF.

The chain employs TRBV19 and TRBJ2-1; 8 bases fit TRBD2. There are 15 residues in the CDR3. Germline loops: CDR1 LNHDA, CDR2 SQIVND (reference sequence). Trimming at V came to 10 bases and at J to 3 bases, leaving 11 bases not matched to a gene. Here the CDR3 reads CATKSGSGDYNEQFF. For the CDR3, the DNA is TGTGCCACCAAATCTGGTAGCGGGGACTACAATGAGCAGTTCTTC. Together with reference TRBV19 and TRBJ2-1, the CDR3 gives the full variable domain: DGGITQSPKYLFRKEGQNVTLSCEQNLNHDAMYWYRQDPGQGLRLIYYSQIVNDFQKGDIAEGYSVSREKKESFPLTVTSAQKNPTAFYLCATKSGSGDYNEQFFGPGTRLTVL.

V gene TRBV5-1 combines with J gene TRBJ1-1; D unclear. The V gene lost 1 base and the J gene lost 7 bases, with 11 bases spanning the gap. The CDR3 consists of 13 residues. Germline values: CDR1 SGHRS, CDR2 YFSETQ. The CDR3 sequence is CASSLWTTDEAFF. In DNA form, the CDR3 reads TGCGCCAGCAGCTTGTGGACGACCGATGAAGCTTTCTTT.

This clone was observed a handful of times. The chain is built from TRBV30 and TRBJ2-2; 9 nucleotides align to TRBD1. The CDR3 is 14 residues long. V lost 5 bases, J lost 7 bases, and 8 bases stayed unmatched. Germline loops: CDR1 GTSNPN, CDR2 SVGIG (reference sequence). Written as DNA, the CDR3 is TGTGCCTGGGGACAGGGGAGTTTGAGCGGGGAGCTGTTTTTT. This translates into CAWGQGSLSGELFF.

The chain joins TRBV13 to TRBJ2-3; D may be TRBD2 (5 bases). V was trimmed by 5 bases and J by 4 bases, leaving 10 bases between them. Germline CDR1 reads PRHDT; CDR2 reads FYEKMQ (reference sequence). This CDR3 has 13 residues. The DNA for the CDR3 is TGTGCCAGCAGCACTCTGGGAGCAGATACGCAGTATTTT. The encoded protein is CASSTLGADTQYF.

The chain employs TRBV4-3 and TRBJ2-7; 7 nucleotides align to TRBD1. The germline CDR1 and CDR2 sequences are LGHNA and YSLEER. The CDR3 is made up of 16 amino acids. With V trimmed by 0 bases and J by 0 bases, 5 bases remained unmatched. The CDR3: CASSQDRQGYSYEQYF. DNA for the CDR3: TGCGCCAGCAGCCAAGATCGACAGGGATACTCCTACGAGCAGTACTTC.

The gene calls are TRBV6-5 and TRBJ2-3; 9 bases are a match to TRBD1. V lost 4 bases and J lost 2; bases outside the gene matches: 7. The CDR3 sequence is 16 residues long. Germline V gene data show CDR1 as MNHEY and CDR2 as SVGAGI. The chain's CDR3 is CASSLLGTGLTDTQYF. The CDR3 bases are TGTGCCAGCAGTTTACTCGGGACAGGGCTCACAGATACGCAGTATTTT.

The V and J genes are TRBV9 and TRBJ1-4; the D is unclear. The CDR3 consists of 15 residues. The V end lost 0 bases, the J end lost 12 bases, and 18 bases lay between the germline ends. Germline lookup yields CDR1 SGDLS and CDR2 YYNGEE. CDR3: CASSVGDGVDIELFF. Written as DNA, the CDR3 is TGTGCCAGCAGCGTAGGAGACGGAGTCGATATAGAACTGTTTTTT.

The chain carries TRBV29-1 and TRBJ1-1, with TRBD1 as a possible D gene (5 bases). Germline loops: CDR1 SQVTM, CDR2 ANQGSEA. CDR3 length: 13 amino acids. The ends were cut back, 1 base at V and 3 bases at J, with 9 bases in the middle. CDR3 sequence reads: CSVEGQRDTEAFF. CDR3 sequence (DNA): TGCAGCGTTGAAGGACAGAGAGACACTGAAGCTTTCTTT.

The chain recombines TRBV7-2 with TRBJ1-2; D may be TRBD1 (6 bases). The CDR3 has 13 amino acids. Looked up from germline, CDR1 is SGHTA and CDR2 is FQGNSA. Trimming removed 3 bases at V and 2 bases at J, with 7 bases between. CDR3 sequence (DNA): TGTGCCAGCAGCTTGGACAGCAACTATGGCTACACCTTC. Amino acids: CASSLDSNYGYTF. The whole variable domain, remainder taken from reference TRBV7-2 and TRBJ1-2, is GAGVSQSPSNKVTEKGKDVELRCDPISGHTALYWYRQSLGQGLEFLIYFQGNSAPDKSGLPSDRFSAERTGGSVSTLTIQRTQQEDSAVYLCASSLDSNYGYTFGSGTRLTVV.

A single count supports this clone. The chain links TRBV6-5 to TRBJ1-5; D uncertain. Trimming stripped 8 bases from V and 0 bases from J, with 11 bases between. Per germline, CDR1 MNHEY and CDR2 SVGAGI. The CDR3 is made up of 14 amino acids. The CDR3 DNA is TGTGCCAGCTCCTCGGGGATTAGCAATCAGCCCCAGCATTTT. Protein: CASSSGISNQPQHF.

CDR3 protein: CASSLEYDTQYF. Written as DNA, the CDR3 is TGTGCCAGCAGCTTAGAGTACGATACGCAGTATTTT. V and J are TRBV7-9 and TRBJ2-3; no firm D call. CDR3 size: 12 residues. The ends were cut back, 1 base at V and 6 bases at J, with 5 bases in the middle. Per the germline V gene, CDR1 is SEHNR and CDR2 is FQNEAQ (reference sequence).

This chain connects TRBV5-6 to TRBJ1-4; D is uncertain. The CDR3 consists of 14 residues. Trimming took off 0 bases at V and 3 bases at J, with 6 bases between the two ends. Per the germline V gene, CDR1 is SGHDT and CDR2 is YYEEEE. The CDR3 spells CASSLGMANEKLFF. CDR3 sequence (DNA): TGTGCCAGCAGCTTGGGGATGGCTAATGAAAAACTGTTTTTT. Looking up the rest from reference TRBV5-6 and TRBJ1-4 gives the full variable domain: DAGVTQSPTHLIKTRGQQVTLRCSPKSGHDTVSWYQQALGQGPQFIFQYYEEEERQRGNFPDRFSGHQFPNYSSELNVNALLLGDSALYLCASSLGMANEKLFFGSGTQLSVL.

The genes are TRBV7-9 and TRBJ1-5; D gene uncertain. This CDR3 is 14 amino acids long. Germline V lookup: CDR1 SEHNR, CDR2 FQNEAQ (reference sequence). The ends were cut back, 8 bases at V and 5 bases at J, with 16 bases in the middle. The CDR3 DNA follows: TGTGCCAGCCAAGAGTGGGCAGATGATCAGCCCCAGCATTTT. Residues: CASQEWADDQPQHF. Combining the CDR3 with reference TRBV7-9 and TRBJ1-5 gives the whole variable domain DTGVSQNPRHKITKRGQNVTFRCDPISEHNRLYWYRQTLGQGPEFLTYFQNEAQLEKSRLLSDRFSAERPKGSFSTLEIQRTEQGDSAMYLCASQEWADDQPQHFGDGTRLSIL.

The CDR3 DNA is TGTGCCAGCAGTGAAGTGGGCGAAACCTATGGCTACACCTTC. Residues: CASSEVGETYGYTF. The chain is built from TRBV2 and TRBJ1-2; D is undetermined. Trimming stripped 1 base from V and 4 bases from J, with 10 bases between. This CDR3 has 14 residues. Germline V gene lookup returns CDR1 SNHLY and CDR2 FYNNEI.

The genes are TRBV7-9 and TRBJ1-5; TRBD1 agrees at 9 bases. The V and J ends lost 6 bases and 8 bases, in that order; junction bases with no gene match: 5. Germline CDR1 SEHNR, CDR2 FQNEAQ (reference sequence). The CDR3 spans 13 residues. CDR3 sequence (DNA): TGTGCCAGCAGTCCAACAGGGGGCGAGCCCCAGCATTTT. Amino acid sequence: CASSPTGGEPQHF.